The 20 T cell receptor beta chains below come from one sample, sequenced in a study of beta chain features in type 1 diabetes. Notes on the study in general: Across all four CD4+ subsets, people with type 1 diabetes showed modestly shorter TCRB CDR3s.

As every portion of the isolated RNA was reverse transcribed, the sequencing read expressed TCRB transcripts. TCRdb's copy holds only in-frame clones and misses some; the assay was immunoSEQ multiplex PCR. Of about 370,000 clones listed, 8.5% to 10% are singletons. Their target antigens are unknown. Input material: central memory CD4+ T cells from blood. These receptors originate from a man between 25 and 39 years old with type 1 diabetes.

This clone was seen more than once but under ten times. The chain uses TRBV5-1 and TRBJ2-1, with D possibly matching TRBD2 (6 bases). V was pared by 1 base and J by 1 base, with 6 bases between. The CDR3 is 14 amino acids. The germline V gene encodes CDR1 SGHRS and CDR2 YFSETQ. CDR3 coding DNA: TGCGCCAGCAGCTTGCGGGAGTCCTACAATGAGCAGTTCTTC. It yields the protein CASSLRESYNEQFF. Full variable domain (missing parts from reference TRBV5-1 and TRBJ2-1): KAGVTQTPRYLIKTRGQQVTLSCSPISGHRSVSWYQQTPGQGLQFLFEYFSETQRNKGNFPGRFSGRQFSNSRSEMNVSTLELGDSALYLCASSLRESYNEQFFGPGTRLTVL.

V usage is TRBV5-1 and J usage is TRBJ2-1, with D perhaps matching TRBD2 (5 bases). There are 15 residues in the CDR3. V was pared by 4 bases and J by 3 bases, with 14 bases between. Germline CDR1 SGHRS, CDR2 YFSETQ. The CDR3 spells CASSQSGTDYNEQFF. The CDR3 region has the DNA TGCGCCAGCAGCCAAAGCGGAACCGACTACAATGAGCAGTTCTTC. Using reference TRBV5-1 and TRBJ2-1 for the parts outside the CDR3, the full variable domain is KAGVTQTPRYLIKTRGQQVTLSCSPISGHRSVSWYQQTPGQGLQFLFEYFSETQRNKGNFPGRFSGRQFSNSRSEMNVSTLELGDSALYLCASSQSGTDYNEQFFGPGTRLTVL.

J is TRBJ2-3 and V is TRBV7-2; D could derive from TRBD1 or TRBD2 (7 bases each). With 3 bases removed from V and 6 bases from J, the gap between germline ends came to 16 bases. The CDR3 spans 15 residues. CDR1 and CDR2 from the germline V gene are SGHTA and FQGNSA. The CDR3 protein is CASSFGRGQQDTQYF. CDR3 DNA: TGTGCCAGCAGCTTTGGGAGGGGGCAACAGGATACGCAGTATTTT. The variable domain in full, with the rest retrieved from reference TRBV7-2 and TRBJ2-3, is GAGVSQSPSNKVTEKGKDVELRCDPISGHTALYWYRQSLGQGLEFLIYFQGNSAPDKSGLPSDRFSAERTGGSVSTLTIQRTQQEDSAVYLCASSFGRGQQDTQYFGPGTRLTVL.

The chain is built from TRBV6-1 and TRBJ2-3, with unresolved D. Germline CDR1 is MNHNS and CDR2 is SASEGT. The CDR3 runs 14 residues. Trimming shortened V by 5 bases and J by 2 bases, and 11 bases separated the two germline ends. In nucleotides, the CDR3 is TGTGCCAGCAGTATACAAGGTGTCACAGATACGCAGTATTTT. Amino acid sequence: CASSIQGVTDTQYF.

In its sample, this clone was seen many times. Other DNA sequences in the same sample also yield this CDR3. V usage is TRBV11-2 and J usage is TRBJ2-7, with D uncertain. The CDR3 runs 14 residues. In germline, CDR1 is SGHAT, CDR2 FQNNGV. Trimming left V 1 base short and J 2 bases short, with 9 bases between. The CDR3 sequence is CASSLGGGPYEQYF. CDR3 nucleotide sequence: TGTGCCAGCAGCTTAGGCGGCGGTCCCTACGAGCAGTACTTC.

The chain combines TRBV9 with TRBJ2-3; no clear D gene. The CDR3 has 14 amino acids. Trimming removed 3 bases from V and 3 bases from J, with 11 bases in between. The germline V gene encodes CDR1 SGDLS and CDR2 YYNGEE. DNA of the CDR3: TGTGCCAGCAGCGACGAGCTCAGGACAGATACGCAGTATTTT. It codes for CASSDELRTDTQYF.

Many counts were recorded for this clone. The chain couples TRBV27 to TRBJ1-5; unclear D gene. Trimming stripped 3 bases from V and 4 bases from J, with 7 bases between. This CDR3 is 13 amino acids long. Looked up from germline, CDR1 is MNHEY and CDR2 is SMNVEV (reference sequence). CDR3 nucleotide sequence: TGTGCCAGCAGTTTTGAGGAGAATCAGCCCCAGCATTTT. This translates into CASSFEENQPQHF.

At least ten counts were recorded for this clone. The chain couples TRBV19 to TRBJ1-5; D uncertain. CDR3 length equals 16 residues. Germline V lookup: CDR1 LNHDA, CDR2 SQIVND (reference sequence). V was trimmed by 0 bases and J by 0 bases, leaving 9 bases between them. The CDR3 is CASSIEELDSNQPQHF. The CDR3 region has the DNA TGTGCCAGTAGTATAGAGGAATTGGATAGCAATCAGCCCCAGCATTTT.

This clone was seen only a few times. The V gene is TRBV4-3, the J gene TRBJ2-5; TRBD1 agrees at 7 bases. The germline CDR1 and CDR2 sequences are LGHNA and YSLEER. The CDR3 loop spans 14 amino acids. V shed 1 base and J 3 bases; nucleotides not matched to a gene: 2. CDR3 bases: TGCGCCAGCAGCCAAGGGCAGGGGGAAGAGACCCAGTACTTC. This translates into CASSQGQGEETQYF.

This sequence joins TRBV4-1 and TRBJ2-3, with D perhaps TRBD1 (6 bases). Germline assignment: CDR1 MGHRA and CDR2 YSYEKL. The CDR3 has 15 residues. V lost 4 bases and J 2 bases, leaving 13 bases between the germline ends. The CDR3 nucleotides are TGCGCCAGCAGCCCTGGACAGCCCCACACAGATACGCAGTATTTT. Encoded protein: CASSPGQPHTDTQYF.

The chain joins TRBV5-1 to TRBJ1-1; 7 bases map to TRBD1. Germline lookup yields CDR1 SGHRS and CDR2 YFSETQ. The CDR3 runs to 15 residues. J was trimmed by 1 base and V by 4 bases; bases with no gene match: 7. The CDR3 spells CASSGRGLGNTEAFF. CDR3 sequence (DNA): TGCGCCAGCAGCGGAAGGGGGCTGGGGAACACTGAAGCTTTCTTT.

This clone was counted between two and nine times. CDR3 coding DNA: TGTGCCAGCAGTCCACGGACAGGGGAGGTCAACCAGCCCCAGCATTTT. Translation gives CASSPRTGEVNQPQHF. The chain recombines TRBV27 with TRBJ1-5, with 9 bases that match TRBD1. The CDR3 contains 16 residues. The ends lost 5 bases at V and 7 bases at J; junction bases unmatched: 12. CDR1 and CDR2 (germline): MNHEY, SMNVEV (reference sequence).

In its sample, this clone was seen a few times. The rearrangement joins TRBV19 to TRBJ2-4; possibly TRBD1 for D (6 bases). Trimming pared 4 bases from V and 0 bases from J, leaving 16 bases between. The CDR3 runs 17 residues. Per germline, CDR1 LNHDA and CDR2 SQIVND (reference sequence). DNA for the CDR3: TGTGCCAGTAGTAGGGCCGGACAGAGAATAGCCAAAAACATTCAGTACTTC. It codes for CASSRAGQRIAKNIQYF.

This clone was detected only a few times. The chain is built from TRBV5-1 and TRBJ1-5, with TRBD1 as a possible D gene (6 bases). CDR3 length equals 14 residues. V dropped 2 bases and J dropped 5 bases, with 11 bases sitting between them. Germline CDR1 is SGHRS and CDR2 is YFSETQ. The CDR3 DNA reads TGCGCCAGCAGCTTTGGGGGGGGCGATCAGCCCCAGCATTTT. Amino acid sequence: CASSFGGGDQPQHF.

The rearrangement links TRBV7-2 to TRBJ1-5; tentatively, D is TRBD1 (5 bases). CDR1 and CDR2 from the germline V gene are SGHTA and FQGNSA. The germline V and J ends were trimmed by 6 bases and 5 bases, with 14 bases remaining between them. This CDR3 region has 14 residues. The CDR3 spells CASSHRDPDQPQHF. The DNA for the CDR3 is TGTGCCAGCAGTCACCGGGACCCTGATCAGCCCCAGCATTTT.

This clone came up many times. The chain joins TRBV10-3 to TRBJ2-6; perhaps TRBD2 as D (6 bases). Trimming stripped 10 bases from V and 1 base from J, with 14 bases between. CDR1 is ENHRY, CDR2 SYGVKD, per germline. The length of the CDR3 is 15 residues. The CDR3 bases are TGTGCCACCTCTCGGGGGTTGTCTGGGGCCAACGTCCTGACTTTC. Amino acid sequence: CATSRGLSGANVLTF.

The V call is TRBV11-1, the J call TRBJ1-1; D is unresolved. Germline CDR1 reads SGHAT; CDR2 reads FQDESV (reference sequence). Trimming removed 1 base at V and 4 bases at J, with 7 bases between. This CDR3 spans 13 amino acids. In DNA form, the CDR3 reads TGTGCCAGCAGCTTAGTTAAGGCCACTGAAGCTTTCTTT. It codes for CASSLVKATEAFF. The complete variable domain, with remaining parts taken from reference TRBV11-1 and TRBJ1-1, reads EAEVAQSPRYKITEKSQAVAFWCDPISGHATLYWYRQILGQGPELLVQFQDESVVDDSQLPKDRFSAERLKGVDSTLKIQPAELGDSAMYLCASSLVKATEAFFGQGTRLTVV.

The rearrangement joins TRBV2 to TRBJ2-1; D gene uncertain. This CDR3 has 13 amino acids. Germline V CDR1 and CDR2: SNHLY, FYNNEI. The germline V and J ends were trimmed by 4 bases and 3 bases, with 7 bases remaining between them. The CDR3 is CASSADIYNEQFF. As DNA, the CDR3 is TGTGCCAGCAGTGCCGACATCTACAATGAGCAGTTCTTC.

V usage is TRBV30 and J usage is TRBJ2-6; D is uncertain. The ends were cut back, 0 bases at V and 3 bases at J, with 6 bases in the middle. Germline V lookup: CDR1 GTSNPN, CDR2 SVGIG (reference sequence). This CDR3 has 14 residues. The CDR3 spells CAWSVSFGANVLTF. The CDR3 nucleotides are TGTGCCTGGAGTGTAAGCTTTGGGGCCAACGTCCTGACTTTC.

The chain is built from TRBV7-9 and TRBJ2-3; the D gene is possibly TRBD2 (5 bases). CDR1 is SEHNR, CDR2 FQNEAQ, per germline (reference sequence). V lost 6 bases to trimming and J lost 2 bases, with 15 bases between them. The CDR3 is made up of 15 amino acids. The CDR3 DNA reads TGTGCCAGCAGTCTATCCGCCGGGGACACAGATACGCAGTATTTT. Protein: CASSLSAGDTDTQYF.